What follows are 7 T cell receptor beta chains derived from one specimen sequenced in a study of response to subunit inactivated influenza vaccine. TCRdb analysed the RT-PCR reads with MiXCR anew, one entry per CDR3 protein. This table has around 600,000 distinct CDR3 sequences, roughly 10% appearing once. These sequences were also reported in another study, on T cells expressing NK-cell markers. As reported in that work: It was by 5'RACE template switching with UMIs that TCR beta cDNA was made.

The source was PBMCs from blood, collected on the day of vaccination. The receptors here all came from a man aged 50 to 59 who received an inactivated influenza vaccine.

The chain employs TRBV27 and TRBJ2-4; D gene ambiguous. V shed 3 bases and J shed 8 bases, with 11 bases lying between them. Germline CDR1 reads MNHEY; CDR2 reads SMNVEV (reference sequence). This CDR3 is built from 13 residues. The CDR3 here is CASSLTPPDIQYF. CDR3 in DNA: TGTGCCAGCAGTTTGACCCCACCGGACATTCAGTACTTC.

At least ten counts were recorded for this clonotype. The gene calls are TRBV10-3 and TRBJ2-7; TRBD1 or TRBD2 may be the D gene (5 bases each). Germline values: CDR1 ENHRY, CDR2 SYGVKD. This CDR3 comprises 15 residues. Trimming shortened V by 8 bases and J by 0 bases, and 17 bases separated the two germline ends. CDR3 sequence reads: CAIAERGDSSYEQYF. In DNA, the CDR3 is TGTGCCATCGCGGAGCGAGGGGATAGCTCCTACGAGCAGTACTTC.

A remark on this clonotype: One base away lies a much larger clone, so this may be a sequencing read error. The rearrangement joins TRBV7-2 to TRBJ2-7; no firm D call. V was shortened by 2 bases and J by 5 bases, with 10 bases between the two germline ends. The length of the CDR3 is 13 residues. CDR1 is SGHTA, CDR2 FQGNSA, per germline. The CDR3: CASSLSYHDEQYF. The CDR3 nucleotides read TGTGCCAGCAGCTTATCGTATCACGACGAGCAGTACTTC.

This clonotype was counted at least ten times. This chain uses TRBV29-1 with TRBJ2-3; 12 bases line up with TRBD2. Per germline, CDR1 SQVTM and CDR2 ANQGSEA. CDR3 length: 14 residues. V was clipped by 2 bases and J by 6 bases; unmatched bases: 3. The CDR3 nucleotides are TGCAGCGTTGAAATAACTAGCGGGAGGGATACGCAGTATTTT. Translated: CSVEITSGRDTQYF.

This chain joins TRBV9 and TRBJ2-3; D gene unclear. CDR3 length equals 15 residues. V was shortened by 2 bases and J by 5 bases, with 15 bases between the two germline ends. CDR1 and CDR2 from the germline V gene are SGDLS and YYNGEE. The CDR3: CASSVRAGPGDTQYF. The CDR3 nucleotides are TGTGCCAGCAGCGTCCGCGCCGGGCCAGGAGATACGCAGTATTTT.

This clonotype was counted between two and nine times. The V call is TRBV11-2, the J call TRBJ2-3; D not certain. V was shortened by 8 bases and J by 2 bases, with 5 bases between the two germline ends. The CDR3 extends over 11 amino acids. CDR1 is SGHAT, CDR2 FQNNGV, per germline. The CDR3 sequence is CASHHTDTQYF. The CDR3 DNA is TGTGCCAGCCATCACACAGATACGCAGTATTTT.

This clonotype was counted only a few times. The chain joins TRBV19 to TRBJ2-3, with a possible D match to TRBD2 (5 bases). This CDR3 is 14 amino acids long. Looked up from germline, CDR1 is LNHDA and CDR2 is SQIVND (reference sequence). V lost 3 bases and J 2 bases, leaving 9 bases between the germline ends. The CDR3 here is CASSIQDFTDTQYF. In DNA form, the CDR3 reads TGTGCCAGTAGTATTCAGGACTTCACAGATACGCAGTATTTT.